The 23 T cell receptor beta chains reported below all come from one sample, sequenced in a study of shared clonotypes between healthy human individuals. The repertoire was sequenced with immunoSEQ multiplex PCR; TCRdb's copy has only in-frame clones and lacks some. The data hold more than 2 million clones, with around 93% observed a single time. Naive CD8 cells lacked CD45RO, underwent positive selection for CCR7 and left out terminally differentiated effector memory CD45RA+ cells. Sequenced: naive CD8+ T cells from PBMCs. Every receptor here comes from a man younger than 30 in good health. Some clones in this sample may be carry-over from other donors' samples.

The J gene is TRBJ2-1, the V gene TRBV2, with 8 bases that match TRBD1. The V gene's germline CDR1 is SNHLY and CDR2 FYNNEI. The CDR3 is 13 residues long. J gave up 7 bases and V 6 bases, and 5 bases lay outside the gene matches. The CDR3 loop reads CASRRTGKNEQFF. The CDR3, as DNA: TGTGCCAGCAGGAGGACAGGGAAAAATGAGCAGTTCTTC.

This chain uses TRBV11-2 with TRBJ2-7; tentative D call: TRBD2 (5 bases). Trimming took off 2 bases at V and 2 bases at J, with 13 bases between the two ends. This CDR3 spans 15 amino acids. From germline, CDR1 is SGHAT and CDR2 FQNNGV. The CDR3 loop reads CASSLTPGYPYEQYF. The CDR3 DNA follows: TGTGCCAGCAGCTTAACCCCGGGATATCCCTACGAGCAGTACTTC.

This chain uses TRBV6-1 with TRBJ1-5; D remains ambiguous. This CDR3 has 13 amino acids. Trimming took off 4 bases at V and 2 bases at J, with 6 bases between the two ends. Germline V gives CDR1 MNHNS, CDR2 SASEGT. The CDR3 DNA is TGTGCCAGCAGTGCTCAGGGCAATCAGCCCCAGCATTTT. It translates to CASSAQGNQPQHF.

V usage is TRBV27 and J usage is TRBJ1-1; D perhaps matches TRBD1 (5 bases). This CDR3 region has 12 residues. Germline-derived CDR1 and CDR2 are MNHEY and SMNVEV (reference sequence). V lost 6 bases, J lost 6 bases, and 11 bases lay in between. The CDR3: CASRGPSAEAFF. The CDR3 DNA reads TGTGCCAGCAGGGGGCCCAGTGCTGAAGCTTTCTTT.

The CDR3 nucleotides are TGTGCCAGCAGTTTATTGTCCGGATATAGCAATCAGCCCCAGCATTTT. This codes for CASSLLSGYSNQPQHF. V and J are TRBV27 and TRBJ1-5; no clear D gene. Germline lookup yields CDR1 MNHEY and CDR2 SMNVEV (reference sequence). V was cut by 1 base and J by 0 bases, with 10 bases left in between. This CDR3 spans 16 amino acids.

This clone was detected only once. The V call is TRBV6-1, the J call TRBJ1-2, with D perhaps matching TRBD1 (5 bases). The V and J ends lost 7 bases and 3 bases respectively, with 15 bases between them. The CDR3 has 14 amino acids. The germline V gene has CDR1 MNHNS and CDR2 SASEGT. The CDR3 spells CASKGLPAHYGYTF. The CDR3 DNA is TGTGCCAGCAAGGGACTCCCCGCCCACTATGGCTACACCTTC.

This chain connects TRBV4-1 to TRBJ2-7, with D unresolved. Germline V lookup: CDR1 MGHRA, CDR2 YSYEKL. There are 15 residues in the CDR3. The V gene lost 2 bases and the J gene lost 7 bases, with 18 bases spanning the gap. The CDR3 loop is CASSQRPTPSGEQYF. CDR3 nucleotides: TGCGCCAGCAGCCAAAGACCTACCCCCTCCGGGGAGCAGTACTTC.

The chain couples TRBV2 to TRBJ2-5; 9 nucleotides agree with TRBD1. This CDR3 contains 16 residues. CDR1 is SNHLY and CDR2 is FYNNEI in the germline V gene. With 6 bases clipped from V and 3 bases from J, the junction kept 11 bases outside the gene matches. CDR3 in amino acids: CASRHYLQGAEETQYF. The CDR3 nucleotides are TGTGCCAGCAGGCACTACCTACAGGGGGCCGAAGAGACCCAGTACTTC.

CDR3 DNA sequence: TGTGCCAGCAGTCCCCCAGGGAAAGGAGCCCAGCGGTTCACCCCGCAAGAGACCCAGTACTTC. Protein sequence: CASSPPGKGAQRFTPQETQYF. The chain combines TRBV28 with TRBJ2-5; D assignment may be TRBD1 or TRBD2 (5 bases each). CDR3 length: 21 amino acids. V lost 5 bases to trimming and J lost 2 bases, with 33 bases between them. Germline CDR1 is MDHEN and CDR2 is SYDVKM. The variable domain in full, with the rest retrieved from reference TRBV28 and TRBJ2-5, is DVKVTQSSRYLVKRTGEKVFLECVQDMDHENMFWYRQDPGLGLRLIYFSYDVKMKEKGDIPEGYSVSREKKERFSLILESASTNQTSMYLCASSPPGKGAQRFTPQETQYFGPGTRLLVL.

The chain joins TRBV18 to TRBJ1-3; maybe TRBD1 (5 bases). V was trimmed by 3 bases and J by 2 bases, leaving 23 bases between them. Germline CDR1 is KGHSH and CDR2 is LQKENI. CDR3 length equals 19 residues. The CDR3 spells CASSPKSARGREAGNTIYF. The CDR3 coding sequence is TGTGCCAGCTCACCCAAGTCCGCGAGGGGTCGAGAGGCTGGAAACACCATATATTTT.

The V and J genes are TRBV5-5 and TRBJ1-5; D may be TRBD1 (5 bases). The V end was cut by 0 bases, the J end by 11 bases, with 15 bases between. The CDR3 length is 14 residues. Germline CDR1 reads SGHKS; CDR2 reads YYEKEE (reference sequence). For the CDR3, the DNA is TGTGCCAGCAGCTTGGGGGACCCCCGGGAGGCCCAGCATTTT. Residues: CASSLGDPREAQHF. The complete variable domain, with remaining parts taken from reference TRBV5-5 and TRBJ1-5, reads DAGVTQSPTHLIKTRGQQVTLRCSPISGHKSVSWYQQVLGQGPQFIFQYYEKEERGRGNFPDRFSARQFPNYSSELNVNALLLGDSALYLCASSLGDPREAQHFGDGTRLSIL.

The chain is built from TRBV19 and TRBJ2-1; no firm D call. Germline V gene sequence: CDR1 LNHDA, CDR2 SQIVND (reference sequence). V was clipped by 2 bases and J by 7 bases, with 9 bases between them. CDR3 length equals 13 residues. The CDR3 region has the DNA TGTGCCAGTAGTATACAGGAGAAGAATGAGCAGTTCTTC. Amino acid sequence: CASSIQEKNEQFF.

The chain is built from TRBV28 and TRBJ2-5, with TRBD1 identical over 8 bases. V lost 5 bases, J lost 2 bases, and 10 bases stayed unmatched. The CDR3 sequence is 16 residues long. The V gene's germline CDR1 is MDHEN and CDR2 SYDVKM. This CDR3 reads CASSPRQGWGQETQYF. DNA of the CDR3: TGTGCCAGCAGTCCACGACAGGGGTGGGGGCAAGAGACCCAGTACTTC.

The chain has TRBV7-8 and TRBJ2-7; D unclear. The CDR3 is 11 residues long. Trimming removed 4 bases at V and 3 bases at J, with 4 bases between. From germline, CDR1 is SGHVS and CDR2 FQNEAQ. The CDR3 DNA sequence: TGTGCCAGCAGCTCTATCTACGAGCAGTACTTC. Its translation: CASSSIYEQYF.

The chain couples TRBV28 to TRBJ2-5; 7 nucleotides match TRBD1. This CDR3 contains 14 residues. Germline CDR1 reads MDHEN; CDR2 reads SYDVKM. The V gene end was trimmed by 8 bases and the J gene end by 5 bases; junction bases not matched to a gene: 11. This chain's CDR3 is CASAPERGRETQYF. CDR3 sequence (DNA): TGTGCCAGCGCCCCTGAGAGGGGGCGGGAGACCCAGTACTTC.

The gene calls are TRBV14 and TRBJ2-7; 8 positions agree with TRBD2. The CDR3 has 17 residues. CDR1 SGHDN and CDR2 FVKESK come from the germline V gene. Germline trimming cut 0 bases from V and 5 bases from J; bases unmatched to any gene: 12. CDR3 loop: CASSQDFREGLLHEQYF. CDR3 bases: TGTGCCAGCAGCCAAGATTTCCGGGAGGGCCTTCTCCACGAGCAGTACTTC.

This rearrangement joins TRBV30 to TRBJ2-7; unclear D gene. The CDR3 has 12 residues. The V and J ends lost 5 bases and 4 bases respectively, with 12 bases between them. CDR1 is GTSNPN and CDR2 is SVGIG in the germline V gene (reference sequence). CDR3 sequence: CAWGVWGYEQYF. The CDR3 DNA follows: TGTGCCTGGGGGGTCTGGGGATACGAGCAGTACTTC.

The rearrangement joins TRBV4-1 to TRBJ2-2; D is possibly TRBD1 (6 bases). CDR1 MGHRA and CDR2 YSYEKL come from the germline V gene. The CDR3 sequence is 17 residues long. The germline V and J ends were trimmed by 0 bases and 3 bases, with 14 bases remaining between them. DNA for the CDR3: TGCGCCAGCAGCCAAGACCACCGGGACATCGACACCGGGGAGCTGTTTTTT. Amino acids: CASSQDHRDIDTGELFF.

V and J are TRBV7-8 and TRBJ2-1, with unresolved D. The CDR3 is 13 residues long. The germline CDR1 and CDR2 sequences are SGHVS and FQNEAQ. Trimming pared 5 bases from V and 6 bases from J, leaving 11 bases between. CDR3 sequence: CASSMRRPNEQFF. CDR3 in DNA: TGTGCCAGCAGCATGAGACGTCCCAATGAGCAGTTCTTC.

Notes on this clone: The same CDR3 can be traced to other DNA sequences in this sample. The CDR3 spells CASSLGLNTGELFF. In DNA form, the CDR3 reads TGCGCCAGCAGCTTAGGATTGAACACCGGGGAGCTGTTTTTT. The V call is TRBV5-1, the J call TRBJ2-2; D unresolved. Germline V lookup: CDR1 SGHRS, CDR2 YFSETQ. Deletions cut 2 bases from V and 1 base from J, with 6 bases between. This CDR3 spans 14 amino acids.

The genes are TRBV6-6 and TRBJ2-7; D might be TRBD2 (6 bases). CDR3 size: 14 residues. V was trimmed by 5 bases and J by 4 bases, leaving 15 bases between them. Germline V gene data show CDR1 as MNHNY and CDR2 as SVGAGI (reference sequence). The DNA for the CDR3 is TGTGCCAGCAGTCAAAGGGACTGGGGATACGAGCAGTACTTC. It codes for CASSQRDWGYEQYF.

The chain has TRBV19 and TRBJ2-7; the D call may be TRBD1 or TRBD2 (6 bases each). CDR3 length: 14 amino acids. Germline CDR1 LNHDA, CDR2 SQIVND (reference sequence). V dropped 3 bases and J dropped 5 bases, with 14 bases sitting between them. The CDR3 sequence is CASSILLGGDEQYF. DNA for the CDR3: TGTGCCAGTAGTATTCTTCTCGGGGGCGACGAGCAGTACTTC.

V gene TRBV6-1 combines with J gene TRBJ2-7; TRBD2 might be the D (6 bases). In germline, CDR1 is MNHNS, CDR2 SASEGT. The ends were cut back, 10 bases at V and 5 bases at J, with 15 bases in the middle. CDR3 length equals 12 residues. The DNA for the CDR3 is TGTGCCACCGGGGGAGTGGGGCACGAGCAGTACTTC. The encoded protein is CATGGVGHEQYF.